Shown below are 5 T cell receptor beta chains from a single sample sequenced in a study of early T cells in non-severe SARS-CoV-2 infection. TCRdb re-called the 5' RACE reads through MiXCR, storing one row per CDR3 protein. The sample comprises around 19,000 distinct CDR3 sequences, around 4.8% of which are singletons, and about 5.8% rests with the top ten. Sample: whole blood. The origin of the receptors is an adult who was a healthcare worker with PCR-confirmed SARS-CoV-2 infection or an uninfected control (not recorded which).

This clonotype was seen ten or more times. This chain uses TRBV18 with TRBJ2-3, with D unresolved. CDR1 and CDR2 from the germline V gene are KGHSH and LQKENI. This CDR3 is 15 amino acids long. The V end was cut by 4 bases, the J end by 1 base, with 12 bases between. The CDR3 is CASSLWVPGTDTQYF. The CDR3 DNA reads TGTGCCAGCTCACTATGGGTGCCGGGCACAGATACGCAGTATTTT.

This clonotype was counted only a few times. The chain carries TRBV7-8 and TRBJ1-4; TRBD1 agrees at 9 bases. The CDR3 totals 14 residues. The germline V gene encodes CDR1 SGHVS and CDR2 FQNEAQ. The trim removed 1 base at V and 8 bases at J, leaving 2 bases unmatched. The CDR3 bases are TGTGCCAGCAGCTTAGGGACAGGGGAAGAAAAACTGTTTTTT. Residues: CASSLGTGEEKLFF.

There are many counts of this clonotype. This chain connects TRBV7-9 to TRBJ2-5; D is unresolved. The length of the CDR3 is 14 residues. Germline V lookup: CDR1 SEHNR, CDR2 FQNEAQ (reference sequence). V dropped 2 bases and J dropped 0 bases, with 7 bases sitting between them. DNA of the CDR3: TGTGCCAGCAGCTTAATGGCAGACCAAGAGACCCAGTACTTC. Protein product: CASSLMADQETQYF.

This clonotype was counted many times. The genes are TRBV12-3 or TRBV12-4 and TRBJ1-1; D perhaps matches TRBD1 (6 bases). V was clipped by 4 bases and J by 5 bases, with 14 bases between them. The CDR3 sequence is 14 residues long. In nucleotides, the CDR3 is TGTGCCAGCAGTTGGGCAGGGGAGGGGACTGAAGCTTTCTTT. This gives the protein CASSWAGEGTEAFF.

This clonotype appeared many times. This chain joins TRBV7-3 and TRBJ2-3, with TRBD2 as a possible D gene (6 bases). The germline V gene has CDR1 SGHTA and CDR2 FQGTGA. Trimming stripped 2 bases from V and 0 bases from J, with 12 bases between. This CDR3 has 16 amino acids. CDR3 region: CASSLFGGTSTDTQYF. The CDR3 coding sequence is TGTGCCAGCAGCTTATTCGGCGGGACTAGCACAGATACGCAGTATTTT.